The 24 T cell receptor beta chains given below trace back to one sample, sequenced in a study of beta chain features in type 1 diabetes. The investigators reverse transcribed all of the isolated RNA, so they sequenced expressed TCRB transcripts. TCRdb's table, derived via immunoSEQ multiplex PCR, lists solely in-frame clones and lacks some. There are hundreds of thousands of clones in the sample; roughly 14% occur only once, and more than 0.02% lies in the top ten. Sequencing was performed on naive CD4+ T cells from blood. The source of these receptors is a woman aged 40 to 55 in good health.

This clone was found a few times. The J gene is TRBJ1-2, the V gene TRBV7-9, with D possibly TRBD1 on 6 matching bases. The CDR3 runs to 15 residues. From germline, CDR1 is SEHNR and CDR2 FQNEAQ (reference sequence). Deletions cut 5 bases from V and 8 bases from J, with 21 bases between. This chain's CDR3 is CASSPSGGSGGGYTF. The CDR3 DNA sequence: TGTGCCAGCAGCCCATCGGGGGGCTCTGGAGGGGGCTACACCTTC.

This clone turned up a few times. The rearrangement joins TRBV2 to TRBJ1-2; 7 positions match TRBD1. The CDR3 has 14 amino acids. With 5 bases clipped from V and 2 bases from J, the junction kept 5 bases outside the gene matches. CDR1 SNHLY and CDR2 FYNNEI come from the germline V gene. CDR3 sequence (DNA): TGTGCCAGCAGTATGACAGGGTCGAACTATGGCTACACCTTC. Translated, it gives CASSMTGSNYGYTF.

The rearrangement uses TRBV6-4 and TRBJ1-2; D unresolved. V was clipped by 7 bases and J by 1 base, with 13 bases between them. Germline V gene lookup returns CDR1 MRHNA and CDR2 SNTAGT. The CDR3 spans 14 residues. CDR3 bases: TGTGCCAGCAACGAACAGAGCTTTAACTATGGCTACACCTTC. This translates into CASNEQSFNYGYTF.

This clone was counted between two and nine times. The DNA is omitted, as the CDR3 cannot be located on it reliably, and the CDR3 follows TCRdb's listing. V usage is TRBV18 and J usage is TRBJ2-1; TRBD2, the table's D call, was not compared with the DNA. The CDR3 sequence runs 15 residues, both termini included. The germline V gene encodes CDR1 KGHSH and CDR2 LQKENI. CDR3 protein: CASSTLGGGDNEQFF.

This clone was detected a few times. The chain is built from TRBV7-2 and TRBJ2-3, with 8 bases fitting TRBD2. This CDR3 is 20 amino acids long. Germline loops: CDR1 SGHTA, CDR2 FQGNSA. Trimming cost V 0 bases and J 6 bases; bases outside gene matches: 20. The CDR3 loop reads CASSLARPGGLAGLLDTQYF. The CDR3 DNA reads TGTGCCAGCAGCTTAGCCCGGCCCGGGGGGCTAGCGGGCCTTCTGGATACGCAGTATTTT. Looking up the rest from reference TRBV7-2 and TRBJ2-3 gives the full variable domain: GAGVSQSPSNKVTEKGKDVELRCDPISGHTALYWYRQSLGQGLEFLIYFQGNSAPDKSGLPSDRFSAERTGGSVSTLTIQRTQQEDSAVYLCASSLARPGGLAGLLDTQYFGPGTRLTVL.

V gene TRBV11-2 combines with J gene TRBJ2-2; the D gene is possibly TRBD1 (5 bases). V was cut by 5 bases and J by 5 bases, with 21 bases left in between. The CDR3 is made up of 17 amino acids. Germline V gene data show CDR1 as SGHAT and CDR2 as FQNNGV. The CDR3 DNA is TGTGCCAGCAGCCCCCCGTTCAGGGCCCTTGGGACCGGGGAGCTGTTTTTT. Its translation: CASSPPFRALGTGELFF.

This clone was recorded a few times. The gene calls are TRBV27 and TRBJ2-1; 10 bases line up with TRBD2. CDR3 length equals 15 residues. Germline V gene sequence: CDR1 MNHEY, CDR2 SMNVEV (reference sequence). The ends lost 6 bases at V and 4 bases at J; junction bases unmatched: 6. The CDR3: CASSRSGGRYNEQFF. CDR3 nucleotides: TGTGCCAGCAGCCGTAGCGGGGGGCGATACAATGAGCAGTTCTTC.

The table lists this clone with a few counts. The gene calls are TRBV4-1 and TRBJ1-4; 9 bases match TRBD1. The V and J ends lost 3 bases and 7 bases, in that order; junction bases with no gene match: 6. This CDR3 has 15 amino acids. Germline CDR1 reads MGHRA; CDR2 reads YSYEKL. The CDR3 is CASSHPQGASEKLFF. The DNA of the CDR3 is TGCGCCAGCAGCCACCCACAGGGGGCTTCTGAAAAACTGTTTTTT.

The chain recombines TRBV6-1 with TRBJ2-3, with D maybe TRBD2 (5 bases). Germline lookup yields CDR1 MNHNS and CDR2 SASEGT. Trimming took off 6 bases at V and 6 bases at J, with 10 bases between the two ends. This CDR3 spans 12 amino acids. CDR3 coding DNA: TGTGCCAGCAGCCCGAGGGCCGATACGCAGTATTTT. It translates to CASSPRADTQYF.

This clone has more than one count but fewer than ten. The chain employs TRBV6-1 and TRBJ2-7, with D perhaps TRBD2 (6 bases). The V end was cut by 7 bases, the J end by 0 bases, with 13 bases between. Looked up from germline, CDR1 is MNHNS and CDR2 is SASEGT. The CDR3 has 14 amino acids. CDR3: CASTERVISYEQYF. The CDR3 DNA follows: TGTGCCAGCACCGAGCGGGTCATCTCCTACGAGCAGTACTTC.

This clone was seen a handful of times. This specimen includes other DNA sequences encoding the same CDR3. This sequence joins TRBV6-1 and TRBJ1-5; TRBD1 aligns across 9 bases. Germline-derived CDR1 and CDR2 are MNHNS and SASEGT. The CDR3 consists of 14 residues. The V segment lost 6 bases and the J segment 1 base; nucleotides outside the gene matches: 1. The CDR3 spells CASRQGASNQPQHF. The DNA for the CDR3 is TGTGCCAGCAGACAGGGGGCAAGCAATCAGCCCCAGCATTTT.

The chain employs TRBV2 and TRBJ2-5, with D perhaps matching TRBD2 (6 bases). Germline-derived CDR1 and CDR2 are SNHLY and FYNNEI. Trimming took off 5 bases at V and 2 bases at J, with 12 bases between the two ends. The CDR3 length is 14 residues. CDR3 residues: CASSKGLVQETQYF. As DNA, the CDR3 is TGTGCCAGCAGTAAGGGACTGGTGCAAGAGACCCAGTACTTC.

The chain employs TRBV5-1 and TRBJ2-6; possible D gene TRBD2, 5 bases. The germline CDR1 and CDR2 sequences are SGHRS and YFSETQ. This CDR3 spans 18 amino acids. Deletions cut 0 bases from V and 0 bases from J, with 13 bases between. In nucleotides, the CDR3 is TGCGCCAGCAGCTTGGCCCCCGGGGATGCCTCTGGGGCCAACGTCCTGACTTTC. This encodes CASSLAPGDASGANVLTF.

This chain links TRBV11-2 with TRBJ2-1, with 12 bases aligning to TRBD2. With V trimmed by 5 bases and J by 8 bases, 19 bases remained unmatched. There are 19 residues in the CDR3. The germline V gene encodes CDR1 SGHAT and CDR2 FQNNGV. This CDR3 is CASSPRWASGGARIDEQFF. The CDR3 DNA follows: TGTGCCAGCAGCCCGAGGTGGGCTAGCGGGGGGGCACGGATCGATGAGCAGTTCTTC.

This rearrangement joins TRBV18 to TRBJ1-1; 8 bases align to TRBD1. Trimming removed 3 bases from V and 3 bases from J; junction bases left unmatched: 6. CDR1 is KGHSH and CDR2 is LQKENI in the germline V gene. This CDR3 has 15 residues. This CDR3 reads CASSPVPTGDTEAFF. In nucleotides, the CDR3 is TGTGCCAGCTCACCTGTACCGACAGGGGACACTGAAGCTTTCTTT. The full variable domain, rest sourced from reference TRBV18 and TRBJ1-1, is NAGVMQNPRHLVRRRGQEARLRCSPMKGHSHVYWYRQLPEEGLKFMVYLQKENIIDESGMPKERFSAEFPKEGPSILRIQQVVRGDSAAYFCASSPVPTGDTEAFFGQGTRLTVV.

There are a few counts of this clone. The rearrangement joins TRBV19 to TRBJ1-5, with 7 bases matching TRBD1. This CDR3 is built from 14 residues. J lost 6 bases, V lost 3 bases, and 5 bases had no gene match. CDR1 is LNHDA, CDR2 SQIVND, per germline (reference sequence). CDR3 in DNA: TGTGCCAGTAGTATGGAGCCAGGGGGTCAGCCCCAGCATTTT. Its translation: CASSMEPGGQPQHF.

V is TRBV4-3 and J is TRBJ2-3; TRBD2 is a possible D gene (5 bases). Germline lookup yields CDR1 LGHNA and CDR2 YSLEER. The CDR3 is 14 amino acids. V dropped 4 bases and J dropped 2 bases, with 10 bases sitting between them. This CDR3 is CASSLYGDTDTQYF. CDR3 DNA sequence: TGCGCCAGCAGCCTTTACGGGGACACAGATACGCAGTATTTT.

The chain has TRBV2 and TRBJ1-2, with 9 positions matching TRBD1. The CDR3 consists of 15 residues. Trimming at V came to 5 bases and at J to 2 bases, leaving 6 bases not matched to a gene. Germline V gives CDR1 SNHLY, CDR2 FYNNEI. DNA for the CDR3: TGTGCCAGCAGTTATACGGGACAGGGAAACTATGGCTACACCTTC. This encodes CASSYTGQGNYGYTF.

V usage is TRBV18 and J usage is TRBJ2-7, with 10 nucleotides matching TRBD1. CDR3 length equals 13 residues. Per germline, CDR1 KGHSH and CDR2 LQKENI. J lost 6 bases, V lost 5 bases, and 4 bases had no gene match. CDR3 sequence: CASSGDRGFEQYF. CDR3 DNA: TGTGCCAGCTCAGGGGACAGGGGATTCGAGCAGTACTTC.

The chain recombines TRBV9 with TRBJ2-3; D is perhaps TRBD1 (5 bases). This CDR3 has 14 residues. Trimming shortened V by 0 bases and J by 7 bases, and 12 bases separated the two germline ends. Germline-derived CDR1 and CDR2 are SGDLS and YYNGEE. CDR3 sequence reads: CASSVGGTLNTQYF. CDR3 DNA sequence: TGTGCCAGCAGCGTAGGGGGCACTCTCAATACGCAGTATTTT.

The chain combines TRBV9 with TRBJ1-3, with D possibly matching TRBD1 (5 bases). This CDR3 contains 16 residues. Germline V lookup: CDR1 SGDLS, CDR2 YYNGEE. The V and J ends lost 4 bases and 0 bases respectively, with 14 bases between them. Here the CDR3 reads CASSSLGGYSGNTIYF. The CDR3 nucleotides read TGTGCCAGCAGCTCACTTGGGGGGTACTCTGGAAACACCATATATTTT.

The chain employs TRBV7-2 and TRBJ2-7, with TRBD1 matching over 9 bases. CDR3 length: 15 amino acids. Per germline, CDR1 SGHTA and CDR2 FQGNSA. J was trimmed by 4 bases and V by 4 bases; bases with no gene match: 8. CDR3 sequence: CASSSDRGTIYEQYF. The DNA for the CDR3 is TGTGCCAGCAGCTCTGACAGGGGGACTATTTACGAGCAGTACTTC. The full variable domain, in which reference TRBV7-2 and TRBJ2-7 provide the parts outside the CDR3, is GAGVSQSPSNKVTEKGKDVELRCDPISGHTALYWYRQSLGQGLEFLIYFQGNSAPDKSGLPSDRFSAERTGGSVSTLTIQRTQQEDSAVYLCASSSDRGTIYEQYFGPGTRLTVT.

The chain has TRBV7-2 and TRBJ2-1; D perhaps matches TRBD1 (5 bases). The CDR3 sequence is 13 residues long. Germline V gene sequence: CDR1 SGHTA, CDR2 FQGNSA. The V and J ends lost 0 bases and 6 bases respectively, with 6 bases between them. The CDR3 DNA reads as TGTGCCAGCAGCTTAGCCAGGGTCAATGAGCAGTTCTTC. Its protein is CASSLARVNEQFF.

This clone was counted only a few times. This chain uses TRBV20-1 with TRBJ2-5; D unclear. Germline V gives CDR1 DFQATT, CDR2 SNEGSKA (reference sequence). Trimming stripped 3 bases from V and 9 bases from J, with 11 bases between. The length of the CDR3 is 11 residues. CDR3 coding DNA: TGCAGTGCTAGTATCCTCGGTCCCCAGTACTTC. Its protein product is CSASILGPQYF.